The TCR beta chain under discussion was sequenced for a study of naive and memory T cell subsets. Study-wide results and caveats: Expression changes during T cell differentiation may affect RNA-based TCR counts. In naive cells, over 95% of TCR sequences were seen only once.

An equimolar mix of two oligonucleotides served as the beta constant-region primer for TRBC1 and TRBC2. TCRdb recomputed calls from the UMI-ligation and nested PCR reads with MiXCR, one row per CDR3 protein. The table has fewer than 30,000 distinct CDR3 sequences, about 10% seen once; the top ten hold roughly 18%. This clonotype was counted between two and nine times. The target antigen is unknown. The germline V and J ends were trimmed by 0 bases and 2 bases, with 14 bases remaining between them. The CDR3 extends over 16 amino acids. CDR1 and CDR2 from the germline V gene are MDHEN and SYDVKM. Cells stained for CD3, CD4, CD8, CD45RA and CD27 were sorted into four subsets.

The rearrangement links TRBV28 to TRBJ2-7; D is perhaps TRBD1 or TRBD2 (5 bases each). The receptor comes from a human donor in good health. The sample consisted of effector memory CD4+ T cells from blood. Subset: effector memory, CD45RA- CD27-. The DNA for the CDR3 is TGTGCCAGCAGTTTATGGGACGGGGCTCTACCCTACGAGCAGTACTTC. Protein: CASSLWDGALPYEQYF.